The 14 T cell receptor beta chains below come from one sample, sequenced in a study of shared clonotypes between healthy human individuals. Measured with immunoSEQ multiplex PCR; TCRdb has only the in-frame clones, and not every one. Among fewer than 1.8 million clones, about 98.5% were seen once, and the ten largest hold 0.36%. The sample taken for sequencing was naive CD4+ T cells sorted from blood. Stated subset: CD45RA+ positively selected. These receptors all stem from a man younger than 40 in good health.

The rearrangement uses TRBV6-6 and TRBJ2-7; TRBD1 matches at 7 bases. V dropped 2 bases and J dropped 7; count of bases not matched to a gene: 8. From germline, CDR1 is MNHNY and CDR2 SVGAGI (reference sequence). The CDR3 runs 14 residues. CDR3 coding DNA: TGTGCCAGCAGTTACACTGGGACAGTGGGGGAGCAGTACTTC. Residues: CASSYTGTVGEQYF.

The gene calls are TRBV6-1 and TRBJ1-3; no firm D call. The CDR3 covers 13 residues. Germline values: CDR1 MNHNS, CDR2 SASEGT. The germline V and J ends were trimmed by 2 bases and 2 bases, with 4 bases remaining between them. The CDR3 nucleotides are TGTGCCAGCAGTGAACGGGCTGGAAACACCATATATTTT. It yields the protein CASSERAGNTIYF.

This clone was found once. V and J are TRBV10-2 and TRBJ2-3; 7 bases fit TRBD1. This CDR3 has 15 amino acids. The germline gives CDR1 WSHSY, CDR2 SAAADI. V trimming: 6 bases; J trimming: 2 bases; junction bases outside the gene matches: 8. Here the CDR3 DNA reads TGCGCCAGCAGGACAGGGAGTTGGGTCACAGATACGCAGTATTTT. This translates into CASRTGSWVTDTQYF.

The V and J genes are TRBV5-1 and TRBJ2-7; D unclear. Germline loops: CDR1 SGHRS, CDR2 YFSETQ. There are 12 residues in the CDR3. The ends were cut back, 3 bases at V and 5 bases at J, with 9 bases in the middle. The CDR3 DNA sequence: TGCGCCAGCAGCTCGAGGCTCGACGAGCAGTACTTC. Its translation: CASSSRLDEQYF.

The rearrangement links TRBV6-6 to TRBJ1-2; TRBD1 matches at 8 bases. This CDR3 contains 14 residues. The V gene end was trimmed by 7 bases and the J gene end by 7 bases; junction bases not matched to a gene: 11. Germline V CDR1 and CDR2: MNHNY, SVGAGI (reference sequence). This CDR3 is CASILQGVDCGYTF. CDR3 nucleotides: TGTGCCAGCATTCTACAGGGGGTTGACTGTGGCTACACCTTC.

This chain connects TRBV15 to TRBJ1-5; no clear D. The CDR3 length is 16 residues. The germline V gene encodes CDR1 LNHNV and CDR2 YYDKDF (reference sequence). Trimming left V 2 bases short and J 6 bases short, with 17 bases between. The CDR3 reads CATSRPGRPGSQPQHF. CDR3 nucleotide sequence: TGTGCCACCAGCAGACCCGGTAGGCCAGGCAGTCAGCCCCAGCATTTT.

The V call is TRBV5-1, the J call TRBJ2-7; TRBD1 matches 7 bases. Germline CDR1 is SGHRS and CDR2 is YFSETQ. V shed 4 bases, J shed 7 bases, and the junction held 11 bases outside the gene matches. The CDR3 runs 14 residues. The CDR3 region is CASSPDTGAREQYF. In DNA, the CDR3 is TGCGCCAGCAGCCCGGACACAGGGGCACGAGAGCAGTACTTC.

This chain joins TRBV28 and TRBJ1-5, with no clear D. Trimming stripped 8 bases from V and 5 bases from J, with 19 bases between. Germline V gene sequence: CDR1 MDHEN, CDR2 SYDVKM. The CDR3 loop spans 15 amino acids. The CDR3 nucleotides read TGTGCCAGCGGATTTGCGGCCCCCGCGTATCAGCCCCAGCATTTT. Protein: CASGFAAPAYQPQHF. The whole variable domain, remainder taken from reference TRBV28 and TRBJ1-5, is DVKVTQSSRYLVKRTGEKVFLECVQDMDHENMFWYRQDPGLGLRLIYFSYDVKMKEKGDIPEGYSVSREKKERFSLILESASTNQTSMYLCASGFAAPAYQPQHFGDGTRLSIL.

Comments on this clone: At the DNA level, this CDR3 is encoded by other sequences in the same sample as well. The chain links TRBV7-9 to TRBJ2-7; D perhaps matches TRBD2 (5 bases). The V gene's germline CDR1 is SEHNR and CDR2 FQNEAQ (reference sequence). V was pared by 5 bases and J by 7 bases, with 9 bases between. The CDR3 has 11 residues. CDR3 sequence (DNA): TGTGCCAGCAGCCCCCGAGGGGAGCAGTACTTC. Residues: CASSPRGEQYF. Using reference TRBV7-9 and TRBJ2-7 for the parts outside the CDR3, the full variable domain is DTGVSQNPRHKITKRGQNVTFRCDPISEHNRLYWYRQTLGQGPEFLTYFQNEAQLEKSRLLSDRFSAERPKGSFSTLEIQRTEQGDSAMYLCASSPRGEQYFGPGTRLTVT.

This chain joins TRBV11-2 and TRBJ2-7; D uncertain. Deletions cut 4 bases from V and 0 bases from J, with 13 bases between. The CDR3 runs to 15 residues. The germline V gene encodes CDR1 SGHAT and CDR2 FQNNGV. For the CDR3, the DNA is TGTGCCAGCAGCTCCCGACTGGAAATCTCCTACGAGCAGTACTTC. Its protein product is CASSSRLEISYEQYF.

The rearrangement joins TRBV11-2 to TRBJ2-7; 9 positions match TRBD1. Germline V gene data show CDR1 as SGHAT and CDR2 as FQNNGV. Trimming cost V 3 bases and J 5 bases; bases outside gene matches: 11. CDR3 length equals 16 residues. For the CDR3, the DNA is TGTGCCAGCAGCTTGATTACCGGGACAGGGACCCACGAGCAGTACTTC. Amino acid sequence: CASSLITGTGTHEQYF.

The chain carries TRBV5-6 and TRBJ2-2; tentatively, D is TRBD1 or TRBD2 (5 bases each). The CDR3 runs 13 residues. Trimming pared 6 bases from V and 5 bases from J, leaving 11 bases between. The germline gives CDR1 SGHDT, CDR2 YYEEEE. CDR3 nucleotide sequence: TGTGCCAGCAACCCGTGGGGGACCGGGGAGCTGTTTTTT. Translating it yields CASNPWGTGELFF.

The chain has TRBV15 and TRBJ2-7; TRBD2 matches at 10 bases. V was clipped by 1 base and J by 0 bases; unmatched bases: 6. Germline assignment: CDR1 LNHNV and CDR2 YYDKDF (reference sequence). The CDR3 runs to 17 residues. CDR3 DNA: TGTGCCACCAGCAGAGCCCGGACTAGCGGCGACTCCTACGAGCAGTACTTC. Translating gives CATSRARTSGDSYEQYF.

The V call is TRBV29-1, the J call TRBJ1-5; D unclear. V lost 5 bases, J lost 0 bases, and 8 bases lay in between. Germline lookup yields CDR1 SQVTM and CDR2 ANQGSEA. The CDR3 sequence is 13 residues long. CDR3 protein: CSVRTNSNQPQHF. The CDR3 bases are TGCAGCGTTAGGACTAATAGCAATCAGCCCCAGCATTTT.